This is a list of T cell receptor beta chains from one sample in a study of blood T cell repertoires in COVID-19. Sequenced by immunoSEQ multiplex PCR; TCRdb stores in-frame clones only, minus some. The data hold hundreds of thousands of clones, with around 80% observed a single time. Sequenced: PBMCs or T cells enriched from blood (not recorded which). The receptors come from a man aged 35 to 55 who had been exposed to COVID-19. Each CDR3 is given with its conserved first and last residue. The D gene is left open where the match is weak. Clone size appears in some rows only: once, few, many, or a class for an expanded clone.

D | size | J | V | CDR3 | DNA
TRBD1 | . | TRBJ1-5 | TRBV10-3 | CAARGQGHQPQHF | TGTGCCGCCCGGGGACAGGGGCATCAGCCCCAGCATTTT
TRBD1 | . | TRBJ2-1 | TRBV18 | CASSPWDSNNEQFF | TGTGCCAGCTCACCATGGGACAGCAACAATGAGCAGTTCTTC
. | . | TRBJ1-3 | TRBV2 | CARNREHSGNTIYF | TGTGCCAGAAACAGGGAACACTCTGGAAACACCATATATTTT
TRBD2 | . | TRBJ2-3 | TRBV7-9 | CASSLAGRGQYF | TGTGCCAGCAGCTTAGCGGGGAGGGGGCAGTATTTT
. | . | TRBJ1-5 | TRBV19 | CASSETGGYRPQHF | TGTGCCAGTAGCGAAACAGGAGGGTACCGGCCCCAGCATTTT
. | . | TRBJ2-1 | TRBV10-3 | CAISDLNEQFF | TGTGCCATCAGTGATCTCAATGAGCAGTTCTTC
TRBD1 | . | TRBJ1-1 | TRBV25-1 | CASSDLAWTGNTEAFF | TGTGCCAGCAGTGACCTTGCTTGGACAGGGAACACTGAAGCTTTCTTT
TRBD1 | . | TRBJ1-1 | TRBV29-1 | CSVDRGQNTEAFF | TGCAGCGTTGATAGGGGGCAGAACACTGAAGCTTTCTTT
. | . | TRBJ2-3 | TRBV7-9 | CASRYTDTQYF | TGTGCCAGCAGATACACAGATACGCAGTATTTT
. | once | TRBJ1-2 | TRBV30 | CAWSGGGWGYTF | TGTGCCTGGAGTGGGGGGGGCTGGGGCTACACCTTC
TRBD1 | . | TRBJ1-1 | TRBV27 | CASSYRRQGGGKAFF | TGTGCCAGCAGTTACCGCCGACAGGGTGGGGGGAAAGCTTTCTTT
TRBD1 | . | TRBJ1-2 | TRBV18 | CASSANRGHGYTF | TGTGCCAGCTCAGCGAACAGGGGGCATGGCTACACCTTC
. | . | TRBJ1-4 | TRBV5-4 | CASSPYGSRNQEELFF | TGTGCCAGCAGCCCCTATGGAAGTAGGAATCAAGAGGAACTGTTTTTT
. | . | TRBJ2-1 | TRBV24-1 | CATSWGPGLPTYNEQFF | TGTGCCACCAGTTGGGGGCCCGGGCTACCAACCTACAATGAGCAGTTCTTC
. | . | TRBJ1-3 | TRBV12-3/TRBV12-4 | CASSGPGNTIYF | TGTGCCAGCAGTGGCCCTGGAAACACCATATATTTT
TRBD1 | . | TRBJ2-3 | TRBV5-6 | CASSLPGTGGLVTDTQYF | TGTGCCAGCAGCTTGCCCGGGACAGGGGGGCTGGTGACAGATACGCAGTATTTT
. | . | TRBJ1-2 | TRBV9 | CASKGAANYGYTF | TGTGCCAGCAAAGGGGCCGCTAACTATGGCTACACCTTC
. | . | TRBJ2-1 | TRBV9 | CASSVEGPAYNEQFF | TGTGCCAGCAGCGTGGAGGGACCCGCCTACAATGAGCAGTTCTTC
TRBD1 | . | TRBJ1-6 | TRBV15 | CATSRDGTGVDSPLHF | TGTGCCACCAGCAGAGATGGTACAGGGGTGGATTCACCCCTCCACTTT
. | . | TRBJ2-7 | TRBV6-5 | CASSYLSGEQYF | TGTGCCAGCAGTTACCTGAGTGGCGAGCAGTACTTC
TRBD2 | few | TRBJ2-5 | TRBV2 | CASASRSGRGETQYF | TGTGCCAGCGCCAGCAGGAGCGGGAGAGGAGAGACCCAGTACTTC
. | . | TRBJ1-2 | TRBV30 | CAWRVQSPYGYTF | TGTGCCTGGAGAGTACAGTCCCCCTATGGCTACACCTTC
TRBD1 | . | TRBJ1-1 | TRBV13 | CASSLQGDRAFF | TGTGCCAGCAGCCTGCAGGGGGACCGAGCTTTCTTT
. | few | TRBJ2-7 | TRBV6-1 | CASSEDAGGYEQYF | TGTGCCAGCAGTGAAGACGCAGGTGGCTACGAGCAGTACTTC
TRBD2 | . | TRBJ2-7 | TRBV6-5 | CASSSRSSGRPEQYF | TGTGCCAGCAGTTCCCGGTCTAGCGGGAGACCCGAGCAGTACTTC
. | . | TRBJ1-4 | TRBV5-4 | CASSRDRINEKLFF | TGTGCCAGCAGCCGTGACAGAATTAATGAAAAACTGTTTTTT
. | . | TRBJ2-1 | TRBV12-3/TRBV12-4 | CASSMSKLLVF | TGTGCCAGCTCGATGAGCAAGCTCCTGGTCTTC
TRBD1 | . | TRBJ2-7 | TRBV5-4 | CASSLPGTGVSYEQYF | TGTGCCAGCAGCTTGCCCGGGACAGGGGTTTCCTACGAGCAGTACTTC
. | . | TRBJ1-2 | TRBV19 | CASSLTSGGYTF | TGTGCCAGTAGTCTCACCAGTGGCGGCTACACCTTC
. | . | TRBJ1-2 | TRBV28 | CARRDNDGYTF | TGTGCCAGGAGGGATAACGATGGCTACACCTTC
. | . | TRBJ2-1 | TRBV11-3 | CASSSGTLIYNEQFF | TGTGCCAGCAGCTCCGGGACTCTCATTTACAATGAGCAGTTCTTC
TRBD2 | . | TRBJ2-1 | TRBV11-2 | CASSLGLAGTEQFF | TGTGCCAGCAGCTTGGGACTAGCGGGAACTGAGCAGTTCTTC
TRBD1 | few | TRBJ2-7 | TRBV9 | CASSVAVQGDQYF | TGTGCCAGCAGCGTAGCCGTACAGGGGGACCAGTACTTC
. | . | TRBJ1-1 | TRBV2 | CASTYDREAFF | TGTGCCAGCACCTATGACAGGGAAGCTTTCTTT
TRBD1 | . | TRBJ1-1 | TRBV10-3 | CAISATGQGISFTEAFF | TGTGCCATCAGCGCCACAGGACAGGGGATTTCTTTCACTGAAGCTTTCTTT
. | once | TRBJ2-7 | TRBV29-1 | CSVGEFSYEQYF | TGCAGCGTTGGGGAGTTCTCCTACGAGCAGTACTTC
TRBD2 | . | TRBJ2-7 | TRBV12-3/TRBV12-4 | CASSLGAGGEQYF | TGTGCCAGCAGTTTAGGTGCGGGGGGCGAGCAGTACTTC
TRBD2 | . | TRBJ2-3 | TRBV7-6 | CASSFQTLRLAGVRYTDTQYF | TGTGCCAGCAGCTTCCAAACCCTTAGACTAGCGGGGGTTAGATATACAGATACGCAGTATTTT
TRBD1 | . | TRBJ1-2 | TRBV5-4 | CASSPGSEGALYGYTF | TGTGCCAGCAGCCCTGGCTCGGAGGGGGCCCTCTATGGCTACACCTTC
TRBD1 | . | TRBJ2-7 | TRBV5-1 | CASRSGQGDYEQYF | TGCGCCAGCCGGTCGGGACAGGGGGATTACGAGCAGTACTTC
. | . | TRBJ2-7 | TRBV6-2/TRBV6-3 | CASSYSAVASRIYEQYF | TGTGCCAGCAGTTACTCGGCGGTTGCTAGCAGGATCTACGAGCAGTACTTC
. | . | TRBJ1-2 | TRBV19 | CASSMGGNYGYTF | TGTGCCAGTAGTATGGGGGGTAACTATGGCTACACCTTC
. | . | TRBJ1-2 | TRBV18 | CASSPTGEYGYTF | TGTGCCAGCTCACCTACCGGGGAATATGGCTACACCTTC
TRBD2 | . | TRBJ2-1 | TRBV30 | CAKSSGGYNEQFF | TGTGCCAAGTCTAGCGGAGGTTACAATGAGCAGTTCTTC
. | few | TRBJ1-6 | TRBV3-1/TRBV3-2 | CASSQDQRSFLHF | TGTGCCAGCAGCCAAGATCAGAGGAGCTTCCTCCACTTT
TRBD1 | . | TRBJ1-1 | TRBV5-1 | CASSSESGTVTVRGAFF | TGCGCCAGCAGCTCCGAATCCGGGACAGTCACGGTACGTGGAGCTTTCTTT
TRBD2 | . | TRBJ2-1 | TRBV2 | CASRVGLAGVGEQFF | TGTGCCAGCAGGGTCGGACTAGCGGGAGTCGGTGAGCAGTTCTTC
. | few | TRBJ1-1 | TRBV7-9 | CASSLAPRVGTEAFF | TGTGCCAGCAGCTTAGCTCCCAGGGTGGGGACTGAAGCTTTCTTT
. | once | TRBJ1-4 | TRBV11-2 | CASSLRRQGNEKLFF | TGTGCCAGCAGCTTAAGGCGCCAGGGAAATGAAAAACTGTTTTTT
. | once | TRBJ2-5 | TRBV2 | CASSVAREETQYF | TGTGCCAGCAGTGTTGCTAGAGAAGAGACCCAGTACTTC
. | . | TRBJ1-1 | TRBV3-1/TRBV3-2 | CASSHDLEDTEAFF | TGTGCCAGCAGCCACGACCTGGAGGACACTGAAGCTTTCTTT
TRBD1 | . | TRBJ2-3 | TRBV29-1 | CSVQDRGRGTDTQYF | TGCAGCGTCCAAGACAGGGGGCGCGGCACAGATACGCAGTATTTT
. | . | TRBJ1-5 | TRBV10-2 | CASSPRGSQPQHF | TGCGCCAGCAGTCCCCGAGGGAGCCAGCCCCAGCATTTT
. | . | TRBJ2-5 | TRBV5-1 | CASSLSGGILETQYF | TGCGCCAGCAGCTTGTCGGGCGGGATACTAGAGACCCAGTACTTC
. | . | TRBJ1-6 | TRBV5-1 | CASSPRRINSPLHF | TGCGCCAGCAGCCCCCGCAGGATTAATTCACCCCTCCACTTT
. | . | TRBJ2-3 | TRBV2 | CASTPDTSTDTQYF | TGTGCCAGCACTCCGGACACTAGCACAGATACGCAGTATTTT